This T cell receptor (beta chain) is drawn from a study of identifying expanded T cells in peripheral blood. Study-wide results and limits: Approximately 1.1 clones differed between technical replicates, versus approximately 17 and 20 over time. Approximately 2-week clone count variance significantly increased as total template count grew.

With respect to this clone: Its antigen is unknown.

This CDR3 comprises 14 residues. The germline gives CDR1 MNHNS, CDR2 SASEGT. V was clipped by 0 bases and J by 4 bases, with 7 bases between them. Collection occurred without any documented infections or immune events in donors. The method was immunoSEQ multiplex PCR; TCRdb's version includes in-frame clones alone and lacks a portion of them. The sample lists approximately 140,000 clones, less than 90% occurring once. The sequenced sample was blood. V gene TRBV6-1 combines with J gene TRBJ1-5; D not certain. This sequence originates from a person aged 18-70 years in good health. CDR3 sequence: CASSEALGNQPQHF. CDR3 DNA: TGTGCCAGCAGTGAAGCTTTGGGGAATCAGCCCCAGCATTTT.